This T cell receptor (beta chain) was recovered during a study of cytomegalovirus exposure and HLA in healthy donors. Findings and limits, study-wide: High specificity and sensitivity for cytomegalovirus status were reported for the classifier. In a later analysis, TCR beta V- and J-gene trimming was associated with a missense DCLRE1C variant.

As to this clone: Its antigen is unidentified.

V was shortened by 1 base and J by 3 bases, with 11 bases between the two germline ends. CDR1 and CDR2 from the germline V gene are SGHKS and YYEKEE (reference sequence). The CDR3 has 14 residues. The PCR made use of 60 Vbeta and 13 Jbeta primers. Produced via immunoSEQ multiplex PCR; TCRdb's table is partial and in-frame only. The table includes approximately 200,000 clones, 79% detected once. The rearrangement joins TRBV5-5 to TRBJ2-7; the D gene is possibly TRBD1 (5 bases). The receptor was derived from a girl under 18 in good health and CMV-seropositive. Sequenced input: PBMCs. CDR3 nucleotides: TGTGCCAGCAGCTTGCATCAGACAGTCTACGAGCAGTACTTC. Amino acid sequence: CASSLHQTVYEQYF.